This T cell receptor (beta chain) appears in the sequencing data of a study of siplizumab effects on memory and regulatory T cells. Measured with immunoSEQ multiplex PCR; TCRdb has only the in-frame clones, and not every one. The sample consists of about 120,000 clones, around 93% of them appearing once. J was trimmed by 0 bases and V by 7 bases; bases with no gene match: 4. CDR3 length: 14 amino acids. Per the germline V gene, CDR1 is SGHAT and CDR2 is FQDESV (reference sequence). Sequenced input: non-Treg CD4+ T cells sorted from blood. The V gene is TRBV11-1, the J gene TRBJ1-1, with 8 bases aligning to TRBD1. The origin of this receptor is a human donor in good health. The CDR3 region is CASTADRVNTEAFF. DNA for the CDR3: TGTGCCAGCACCGCGGACAGGGTGAACACTGAAGCTTTCTTT.